Sequencing of this TCR beta chain was carried out in a study of OX40 agonist ivuxolimab in advanced cancers. The repertoire was sequenced with immunoSEQ multiplex PCR; TCRdb's copy has only in-frame clones and lacks some. Among around 53,000 clones listed, roughly 90% were seen once. V lost 4 bases, J lost 3 bases, and 6 bases stayed unmatched. Germline V CDR1 and CDR2: SGHRS, YFSETQ. The CDR3 runs 15 residues. This sequence joins TRBV5-1 and TRBJ2-7; 11 bases agree with TRBD1. The sequence derives from an adult with an advanced solid tumor such as melanoma, head and neck, liver or kidney cancer. The starting material was CD4+ or CD8+ T cells sorted from blood, obtained in a trial of the OX40 agonist ivuxolimab. The CDR3 DNA is TGCGCCAGCAGCGCGGACAGGGGGCAGGTCTACGAGCAGTACTTC. Translated, it gives CASSADRGQVYEQYF.